The rows below give T cell receptor beta chains drawn from one sample of a study of T-cell memory formation after mild COVID-19. In TCRdb, the 5' RACE reads were re-called with MiXCR into one record per CDR3 protein. This table has under 550,000 distinct CDR3 sequences, about 20% appearing once. The sequenced sample consisted of PBMCs or a T cell subset sorted from them (not recorded which). The receptors here all came from an adult woman who had mild COVID-19 (a few samples of this study predate the infection). Cell type and time point are not known. The CDR3 runs from the conserved cysteine through the conserved F or W. Each record gives: D gene, V gene, J gene, clone size, CDR3 DNA, CDR3 protein. D genes are given only for firm matches. The size of a clone is reported for some rows only, either as once, few or many, or as a class for expanded clones.

>TRBD2|TRBV12-3/TRBV12-4|TRBJ2-5|-
TGTGCCAGCAGTTTCTGGACTAGCGGGGGGACCCAGTACTTC
CASSFWTSGGTQYF
>-|TRBV12-3/TRBV12-4|TRBJ1-4|-
TGTGCCAGCAGTTTCTGGGTAAATGAAAAACTGTTTTTT
CASSFWVNEKLFF
>-|TRBV4-1|TRBJ2-2|-
TGCGCCAGCAGCTACCCTTGGGGGACCGGGGAGCTGTTTTTT
CASSYPWGTGELFF
>-|TRBV7-9|TRBJ2-1|few
TGTGCCAGCAGCTTAGCGGCCGAGGGGGGACAGAAGCAGTTCTTC
CASSLAAEGGQKQFF
>-|TRBV4-3|TRBJ2-7|-
TGCGCCAGCAGCCAAGATAGTCAGGGGCCGAGCTCCTACGAGCAGTACTTC
CASSQDSQGPSSYEQYF
>-|TRBV30|TRBJ1-1|-
TGTGCCTGGAATCCTGTAAGGGGTAAGGCTGAAGCTTTCTTT
CAWNPVRGKAEAFF
>-|TRBV12-3/TRBV12-4|TRBJ1-1|few
TGTGCCAGCAGTTTGACCTTCGACCCGAACACTGAAGCTTTCTTT
CASSLTFDPNTEAFF
>-|TRBV3-1|TRBJ2-5|-
TGTGCCAGCAGCCAAGGAGAGATGTACCAAGAGACCCAGTACTTC
CASSQGEMYQETQYF
>-|TRBV10-3|TRBJ2-1|few
TGTGCCATCAGTACTGCAGGGAATGAGCAGTTCTTC
CAISTAGNEQFF
>TRBD1|TRBV30|TRBJ2-3|-
TGTGCCTGGAGTCCCTTGGGACAGGGCAGGGCGGATACGCAGTATTTT
CAWSPLGQGRADTQYF
>-|TRBV4-1|TRBJ1-1|few
TGCGCCAGCAGCCAGGAAGGGCGAATGAACACTGAAGCTTTCTTT
CASSQEGRMNTEAFF
>TRBD1|TRBV5-1|TRBJ2-7|many
TGCGCCAGCAGCCCCCCGGGACAGACCTACGAGCAGTACTTC
CASSPPGQTYEQYF
>-|TRBV5-1|TRBJ2-1|few
TGCGCCAGCAGCTTGACCGGGGTACTTCCCCCCGACTACAATGAGCAGTTCTTC
CASSLTGVLPPDYNEQFF
>-|TRBV4-1|TRBJ1-1|few
TGCGCCAGCAGCCCCAGGGTTGAGACTGAAGCTTTCTTT
CASSPRVETEAFF
>TRBD1|TRBV12-3/TRBV12-4|TRBJ2-1|-
TGTGCCAGCAGTGCACAGGGGGGTGAGCAGTTCTTC
CASSAQGGEQFF
>-|TRBV5-5|TRBJ2-1|few
TGTGCCAGCAGCTTGGGCTCGACTATGAACAATGAGCAGTTCTTC
CASSLGSTMNNEQFF
>TRBD2|TRBV2|TRBJ2-7|many
TGTGCCAGCAGTGAACGGACTAGCGGGAGTCACTACGAGCAGTACTTC
CASSERTSGSHYEQYF
>TRBD1|TRBV12-3/TRBV12-4|TRBJ2-2|-
TGTGCCAGCAGTTTCCAGGGACAGCACACCGGGGAGCTGTTTTTT
CASSFQGQHTGELFF
>-|TRBV4-2|TRBJ1-5|-
TGTGCCAGCAGCCTTCAGGGTAAGAAGGATCAGCCCCAGCATTTT
CASSLQGKKDQPQHF
>-|TRBV27|TRBJ2-7|few
TGTGCCAGTAGTTTATCGACAGGGAGGAACTACGAGCAGTACTTC
CASSLSTGRNYEQYF
>-|TRBV7-9|TRBJ1-4|-
TGTGCCAGCAGCCGACCCGCGACGGACCCTAATGAAAAACTGTTTTTT
CASSRPATDPNEKLFF
>-|TRBV7-9|TRBJ2-7|few
TGTGCCAGCAGTACTACAATGGGGCTCTACCTCTACGAGCAGTACTTC
CASSTTMGLYLYEQYF
>-|TRBV7-9|TRBJ2-1|-
TGTGCCAGCAGCTTGGCTAGTGTCGTATTCCACAATGAGCAGTTCTTC
CASSLASVVFHNEQFF
>TRBD1|TRBV24-1|TRBJ2-3|many
TGTGCCACCAGTGATCCCGACAGGGGGAACACAGATACGCAGTATTTT
CATSDPDRGNTDTQYF
>TRBD1|TRBV10-2|TRBJ2-1|few
TGCGCCAGTTGGACAGGAGCTAATGAGCAGTTCTTC
CASWTGANEQFF
>-|TRBV18|TRBJ2-1|-
TGTGCCAGCTCACCACCAGCAGGGAGGACCGATGAGCAGTTCTTC
CASSPPAGRTDEQFF
>-|TRBV7-9|TRBJ2-2|few
TGTGCCAGCAGCTTAAGTCTAAGCACCGGGGAGCTGTTTTTT
CASSLSLSTGELFF
>TRBD1|TRBV11-1|TRBJ2-7|-
TGTGCCAGCAGCCCGAGAGACAGGGAATACTACGAGCAGTACTTC
CASSPRDREYYEQYF
>-|TRBV7-9|TRBJ2-5|-
TGTGCCAGCAGCTTAGCGGGGGCGCCCAAAAAAGAGACCCAGTACTTC
CASSLAGAPKKETQYF
>TRBD2|TRBV5-6|TRBJ2-2|few
TGTGCCAGCAGCTCCGGGACTAGCGTAGCCGGGGAGCTGTTTTTT
CASSSGTSVAGELFF
>-|TRBV6-1|TRBJ2-5|few
TGTGCCAGCAGTGAAATTTCAGAGACCCAGTACTTC
CASSEISETQYF
>TRBD1|TRBV29-1|TRBJ2-3|-
TGCAGCGTTGAATTTATGGGTGGACAGGGGAGCACAGATACGCAGTATTTT
CSVEFMGGQGSTDTQYF
>TRBD1|TRBV7-2|TRBJ1-4|-
TGTGCCAGCAGCTTAGGTGGGACAGGGATTGAAAAACTGTTTTTT
CASSLGGTGIEKLFF
>-|TRBV20-1|TRBJ2-7|few
TGCAGTGCTAGAGATTTACGGCTAGTATATGACGAGCAGTACTTC
CSARDLRLVYDEQYF
>-|TRBV12-3/TRBV12-4|TRBJ2-7|-
TGTGCCAGCAGACTCAGCGGGTTCTCCTACGAGCAGTACTTC
CASRLSGFSYEQYF
>TRBD1|TRBV24-1|TRBJ2-1|-
TGTGCCACCCAAGAGGGGGCAATATACAATGAGCAGTTCTTC
CATQEGAIYNEQFF
>TRBD2|TRBV9|TRBJ2-1|-
TGTGCCAGCAGCGTCCTAGCGGGAGGCCCCCCGGGTGAGCAGTTCTTC
CASSVLAGGPPGEQFF
>-|TRBV18|TRBJ1-5|few
TGTGCCAGCTCACCGAGCGGAAATAGCAATCAGCCCCAGCATTTT
CASSPSGNSNQPQHF
>-|TRBV11-3|TRBJ1-1|-
TGTGCCAGCAGCTTCTTTCAGGGAATGAACACTGAAGCTTTCTTT
CASSFFQGMNTEAFF
>-|TRBV11-2|TRBJ2-3|once
TGTGCCAGCAGCTACACCCGTAGCCTTAACACAGATACGCAGTATTTT
CASSYTRSLNTDTQYF
>-|TRBV14|TRBJ2-7|few
TGTGCCAGCAGCCAAATTGGTCAGGGCATACGATCCTACGAGCAGTACTTC
CASSQIGQGIRSYEQYF
>-|TRBV28|TRBJ2-1|-
TGTGCCAGCAGTGCATACGGGGATAGCTCCTACAATGAGCAGTTCTTC
CASSAYGDSSYNEQFF
>-|TRBV5-4|TRBJ1-1|few
TGTGCCAGCAGCTTCCAGGCTGGAGGCACTGAAGCTTTCTTT
CASSFQAGGTEAFF
>-|TRBV12-3/TRBV12-4|TRBJ2-1|-
TGTGCCAGCATCCTAGGGTACTACAATGAGCAGTTCTTC
CASILGYYNEQFF
>-|TRBV5-1|TRBJ2-1|-
TGCGCCAGCAGCAGCAACGGGTACAATGAGCAGTTCTTC
CASSSNGYNEQFF
>TRBD1|TRBV6-5|TRBJ1-2|few
TGTGCCAGCAGGCTCGACAGGGGGTTTAACTATGGCTACACCTTC
CASRLDRGFNYGYTF